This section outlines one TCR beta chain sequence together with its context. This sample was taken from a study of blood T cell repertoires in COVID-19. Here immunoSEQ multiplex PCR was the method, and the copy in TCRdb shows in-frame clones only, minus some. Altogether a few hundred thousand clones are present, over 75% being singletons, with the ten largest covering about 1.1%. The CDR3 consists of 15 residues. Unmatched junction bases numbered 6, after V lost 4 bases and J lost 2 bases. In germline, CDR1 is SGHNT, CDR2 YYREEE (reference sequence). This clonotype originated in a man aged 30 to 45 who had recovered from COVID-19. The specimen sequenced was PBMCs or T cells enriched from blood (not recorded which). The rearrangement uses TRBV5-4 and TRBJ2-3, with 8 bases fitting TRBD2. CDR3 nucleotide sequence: TGTGCCAGCAGCACACGACTAGCGAACACAGATACGCAGTATTTT. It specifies CASSTRLANTDTQYF. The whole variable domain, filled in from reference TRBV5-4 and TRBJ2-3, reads ETGVTQSPTHLIKTRGQQVTLRCSSQSGHNTVSWYQQALGQGPQFIFQYYREEENGRGNFPPRFSGLQFPNYSSELNVNALELDDSALYLCASSTRLANTDTQYFGPGTRLTVL.